One TCR beta chain is described in this entry. Its target is unknown. Sequenced by immunoSEQ multiplex PCR; TCRdb stores in-frame clones only, minus some. The table has about 160,000 clones, around 90% seen once. The V gene's germline CDR1 is SGHNT and CDR2 YYREEE (reference sequence). The CDR3 is 16 residues long. The ends lost 3 bases at V and 7 bases at J; junction bases unmatched: 8. This entry is derived from a study of T cell responses to AZD1222 COVID-19 vaccine. General observations from the study: Repertoire collection took place solely once the T cell response had peaked.

The sample in question was peripheral blood, obtained 28 days after the second AZD1222 dose. The chain couples TRBV5-4 to TRBJ2-5; TRBD2 matches at 14 bases. This sequence was found in an adult who received the AZD1222 COVID-19 vaccine. The CDR3 coding sequence is TGTGCCAGCAGCTCTGGGACTAGCGGGAGCCTGGGGACCCAGTACTTC. Translation: CASSSGTSGSLGTQYF. Based on the CDR3 plus reference TRBV5-4 and TRBJ2-5, the full variable domain is ETGVTQSPTHLIKTRGQQVTLRCSSQSGHNTVSWYQQALGQGPQFIFQYYREEENGRGNFPPRFSGLQFPNYSSELNVNALELDDSALYLCASSSGTSGSLGTQYFGPGTRLLVL.